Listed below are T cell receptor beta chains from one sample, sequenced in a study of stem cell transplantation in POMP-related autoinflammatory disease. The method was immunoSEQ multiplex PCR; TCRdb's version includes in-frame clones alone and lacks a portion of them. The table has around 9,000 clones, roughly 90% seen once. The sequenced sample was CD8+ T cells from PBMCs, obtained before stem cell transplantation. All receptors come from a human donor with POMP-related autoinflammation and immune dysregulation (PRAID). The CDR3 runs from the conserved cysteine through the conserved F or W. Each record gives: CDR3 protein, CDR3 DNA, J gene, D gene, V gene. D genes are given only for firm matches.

CDR3aa: CASSVGGRTEAFF; CDR3nt: TGTGCCAGCAGCGTAGGAGGTCGGACCGAAGCTTTCTTT; j_gene: TRBJ1-1; d_gene: -; v_gene: TRBV9
CDR3aa: CASSPTGLAGDDEQYF; CDR3nt: TGTGCCAGCAGCCCCACCGGACTAGCGGGAGACGACGAGCAGTACTTC; j_gene: TRBJ2-7; d_gene: TRBD2; v_gene: TRBV13
CDR3aa: CASSQDKKGVNYGYTF; CDR3nt: TGTGCCAGCAGCCAAGATAAAAAAGGGGTTAACTATGGCTACACCTTC; j_gene: TRBJ1-2; d_gene: -; v_gene: TRBV4-2
CDR3aa: CASGKGHLYEQYF; CDR3nt: TGTGCCAGCGGTAAGGGACACCTCTACGAGCAGTACTTC; j_gene: TRBJ2-7; d_gene: -; v_gene: TRBV6-5
CDR3aa: CASSFRGNTEAFF; CDR3nt: TGCGCCAGCAGCTTCCGTGGGAACACTGAAGCTTTCTTT; j_gene: TRBJ1-1; d_gene: -; v_gene: TRBV4-1
CDR3aa: CASRTGNSPLHF; CDR3nt: TGTGCCAGCAGGACAGGGAATTCACCCCTCCACTTT; j_gene: TRBJ1-6; d_gene: TRBD1; v_gene: TRBV6-1
CDR3aa: CATWGDSSNEQFF; CDR3nt: TGTGCCACCTGGGGGGACTCCTCCAATGAGCAGTTCTTC; j_gene: TRBJ2-1; d_gene: -; v_gene: TRBV2
CDR3aa: CASSQVQGGTEAFF; CDR3nt: TGCGCCAGCAGCCAAGTACAGGGGGGCACTGAAGCTTTCTTT; j_gene: TRBJ1-1; d_gene: TRBD1; v_gene: TRBV4-3
CDR3aa: CASSDRGRQETQYF; CDR3nt: TGTGCCAGCAGTGACAGGGGAAGGCAAGAGACCCAGTACTTC; j_gene: TRBJ2-5; d_gene: -; v_gene: TRBV25-1
CDR3aa: CASSLAENRPSYEQYF; CDR3nt: TGCGCCAGCAGCTTGGCTGAAAACAGGCCCTCCTACGAGCAGTACTTC; j_gene: TRBJ2-7; d_gene: -; v_gene: TRBV5-1
CDR3aa: CAWTSGPMDTQYF; CDR3nt: TGTGCCTGGACCTCGGGGCCTATGGATACGCAGTATTTT; j_gene: TRBJ2-3; d_gene: -; v_gene: TRBV30
CDR3aa: CASSQVGNEQFF; CDR3nt: TGCGCCAGCAGCCAAGTTGGAAATGAGCAGTTCTTC; j_gene: TRBJ2-1; d_gene: -; v_gene: TRBV4-1
CDR3aa: CSVVPGQGRSSYEQYF; CDR3nt: TGCAGCGTCGTCCCGGGACAGGGTCGGAGCTCCTACGAGCAGTACTTC; j_gene: TRBJ2-7; d_gene: TRBD1; v_gene: TRBV29-1
CDR3aa: CAWSVGGGELFF; CDR3nt: TGTGCCTGGAGTGTAGGGGGCGGGGAGCTGTTTTTT; j_gene: TRBJ2-2; d_gene: -; v_gene: TRBV30
CDR3aa: CASMDVVLTANTGELFF; CDR3nt: TGTGCCAGCATGGACGTGGTTTTGACAGCGAACACCGGGGAGCTGTTTTTT; j_gene: TRBJ2-2; d_gene: -; v_gene: TRBV2
CDR3aa: CASSIGGTSEQYF; CDR3nt: TGTGCCAGTAGTATAGGTGGGACTAGCGAACAGTACTTC; j_gene: TRBJ2-7; d_gene: TRBD2; v_gene: TRBV19
CDR3aa: CASSLSDRSPYEQYF; CDR3nt: TGTGCCAGCAGCTTATCGGACAGAAGTCCCTACGAGCAGTACTTC; j_gene: TRBJ2-7; d_gene: -; v_gene: TRBV11-1
CDR3aa: CASSMTGGTEAFF; CDR3nt: TGTGCCAGTAGTATGACAGGGGGCACTGAAGCTTTCTTT; j_gene: TRBJ1-1; d_gene: TRBD1; v_gene: TRBV19
CDR3aa: CASSSEGQLSYVGTDTQYF; CDR3nt: TGTGCCAGCAGCTCGGAGGGGCAGCTCTCATACGTTGGCACAGATACGCAGTATTTT; j_gene: TRBJ2-3; d_gene: -; v_gene: TRBV5-6
CDR3aa: CASSGNGNTQYF; CDR3nt: TGTGCCAGCAGCGGTAATGGGAATACGCAGTATTTT; j_gene: TRBJ2-3; d_gene: -; v_gene: TRBV9